A single sample is the source of the 7 T cell receptor beta chains below, sequenced in a study of cytomegalovirus exposure and HLA in healthy donors. The study ran its PCR with 60 Vbeta and 13 Jbeta primers. Generated by immunoSEQ multiplex PCR, the TCRdb table keeps only in-frame clones and is missing some. Of some 110,000 clones in the sample, 82% are singletons; the top ten hold roughly 20%. Material: PBMCs. The receptor source for this set is a young man in good health and CMV-seropositive.

With regard to this clone: This probably arose from a read error, given a far larger clone one base away. This specimen includes other DNA sequences encoding the same CDR3. This rearrangement joins TRBV5-1 to TRBJ1-5, with a weak D call TRBD1 (5 bases). Deletions cut 0 bases from V and 2 bases from J, with 9 bases between. Germline CDR1 reads SGHRS; CDR2 reads YFSETQ. CDR3 length: 15 amino acids. The CDR3 nucleotides read TGCGCCAGCAGCTTGGGGGGGGTAGGCAATCAGCCCCAGCATTTT. This encodes CASSLGGVGNQPQHF. The full variable domain, its missing parts supplied by reference TRBV5-1 and TRBJ1-5, is KAGVTQTPRYLIKTRGQQVTLSCSPISGHRSVSWYQQTPGQGLQFLFEYFSETQRNKGNFPGRFSGRQFSNSRSEMNVSTLELGDSALYLCASSLGGVGNQPQHFGDGTRLSIL.

J is TRBJ2-7 and V is TRBV28; a possible D gene is TRBD2 (6 bases). The CDR3 spans 15 residues. V was trimmed by 5 bases and J by 3 bases, leaving 17 bases between them. Germline V gives CDR1 MDHEN, CDR2 SYDVKM. The CDR3 region has the DNA TGTGCCAGCAGTATAGCAAGCGCCGGGGGCTACGAGCAGTACTTC. Its translation is CASSIASAGGYEQYF.

The V call is TRBV9, the J call TRBJ1-2; D is possibly TRBD1 (6 bases). CDR3 length equals 15 residues. Trimming shortened V by 4 bases and J by 0 bases, and 13 bases separated the two germline ends. Per the germline V gene, CDR1 is SGDLS and CDR2 is YYNGEE. This CDR3 reads CASSPGTFSNYGYTF. The CDR3 DNA is TGTGCCAGCAGCCCAGGGACATTTTCTAACTATGGCTACACCTTC. Complete variable domain (other parts from reference TRBV9 and TRBJ1-2): DSGVTQTPKHLITATGQRVTLRCSPRSGDLSVYWYQQSLDQGLQFLIQYYNGEERAKGNILERFSAQQFPDLHSELNLSSLELGDSALYFCASSPGTFSNYGYTFGSGTRLTVV.

The chain is built from TRBV5-1 and TRBJ2-1; TRBD2 matches 10 bases. Germline CDR1 and CDR2: SGHRS and YFSETQ. This CDR3 comprises 14 residues. After removal of 2 bases from V and 7 bases from J, the junction contained 3 bases not matched to a gene. CDR3 sequence: CASSFSSGRNEQFF. The DNA for the CDR3 is TGCGCCAGCAGCTTCTCTAGCGGGAGAAATGAGCAGTTCTTC. Drawing the rest from reference TRBV5-1 and TRBJ2-1, the complete variable domain is KAGVTQTPRYLIKTRGQQVTLSCSPISGHRSVSWYQQTPGQGLQFLFEYFSETQRNKGNFPGRFSGRQFSNSRSEMNVSTLELGDSALYLCASSFSSGRNEQFFGPGTRLTVL.

A few counts support this clone. This chain connects TRBV27 to TRBJ2-3, with 8 bases matching TRBD2. Germline V lookup: CDR1 MNHEY, CDR2 SMNVEV (reference sequence). V trimming: 5 bases; J trimming: 6 bases; junction bases outside the gene matches: 4. This CDR3 is 13 amino acids long. The CDR3 spells CASSTTSEDTQYF. CDR3 coding DNA: TGTGCCAGCAGTACGACTAGCGAGGATACGCAGTATTTT.

The gene calls are TRBV23-1 and TRBJ2-1; 8 bases fit TRBD1. TRBV23-1 is an open reading frame whose function is uncertain. Trimming removed 2 bases from V and 5 bases from J; junction bases left unmatched: 20. The CDR3 length is 20 residues. The CDR3 reads CASSQVAAGGAVAAHNEQFF. The DNA of the CDR3 is TGCGCCAGCAGTCAAGTCGCGGCAGGGGGCGCGGTAGCGGCCCACAATGAGCAGTTCTTC.

The chain couples TRBV7-8 to TRBJ1-2; 7 bases match TRBD1. V lost 5 bases to trimming and J lost 7 bases; unmatched junction nucleotides: 10. CDR1 SGHVS and CDR2 FQNEAQ come from the germline V gene. This CDR3 has 14 residues. This CDR3 reads CASSPIRQGSGYTF. CDR3 nucleotides: TGTGCCAGCAGCCCTATAAGACAGGGTAGTGGCTACACCTTC.